This record covers a single T cell receptor beta chain. At least ten counts were recorded for this clonotype. This clone's antigen is unknown. One base away there is no much larger clone; base qualities are not given. These data come from a study of T cells in Graves' hyperthyroidism and ophthalmopathy (dated by TCRdb to between 2018 and 2021). For context, the study as a whole: A discovery cohort of about a hundred patients, approximately 44 with Graves' ophthalmopathy and about 58 with stable Graves' hyperthyroidism, was used to find distinguishing TCR V-J signatures. After sampling, hyperthyroidism patients received methimazole starting at 30 mg daily, and ophthalmopathy patients received high-dose intravenous methylprednisolone. The roughly 100 discovery patients were divided at random into training and test sets in a 7:3 ratio. The paper describes TCR Vbeta CDR3 sequencing of about 140 peripheral blood samples, made up of fewer than 50 ophthalmopathy patients, some 80 hyperthyroidism patients and 17 progressor patients. Whether ophthalmopathy could be predicted prospectively was tested in an independent validation cohort made up of about 18 hyperthyroidism patients plus 17 patients who later progressed to ophthalmopathy. The study also compared thyroid tissue and blood T-cell repertoires from more than 5 Graves' hyperthyroidism patients.

According to the germline V gene, CDR1 reads SGHTA and CDR2 reads FQGTGA. Trimming takes 2 bases off V and 5 bases off J; junction bases not matched to a gene: 5. The CDR3 measures 15 amino acids from cysteine to phenylalanine. Kept here is only the CDR3 DNA, which spans 45 bases and is read in frame from base 1. A patient counted as having stable Graves' hyperthyroidism if no progression to ophthalmopathy occurred over 18 months of follow-up. Hyperthyroidism patients were aged 18 to 65 years and newly diagnosed, with disease duration of less than 2 months. Any patient with an uncontrolled infection, another autoimmune disease, pregnancy or lactation was excluded. Clinical symptoms, serum thyroxine and TRAb, thyroid ultrasound, and orbital computed tomography formed the basis for the diagnoses. Total RNA was extracted with Trizol reagent, and quality was checked on an Agilent 2100 Bioanalyzer. On the study overall, not on this receptor specifically: A model built on a 13 V-J signature distinguished ophthalmopathy from stable hyperthyroidism, reaching over 85% sensitivity and under 84% specificity in cross-validation and 80%/75% in testing. In validation, the model predicted progression to ophthalmopathy with 55% to 71% sensitivity and around 72% specificity, a median of 6.5 months before onset. No statistical method was used to fix the sample size in advance, and group allocation was not hidden from the investigators. Most expanded thyroid clonotypes (frequency above 0.001) were also detected in blood, suggesting blood repertoires may reflect thyroid immune responses.

Amplification of TCR beta CDR3 regions was carried out from RNA transcripts. The TCR CDR3 was subjected to a first round of RT-PCR using the HTBI primer set and the Qiagen OneStep RT-PCR kit. Libraries were constructed in a second round of multiplex PCR, after which size selection and purification were carried out. The libraries were sequenced on an Illumina HiSeq2000 using paired-end 100 bp reads. The authors' analysis ran thus. SOAPnuke was used to process the raw data, removing reads that contained adapters or uncalled bases, had a mean Phred below 15, or lacked an exact match to the constant primer or identifier. COPE v1.2.5 was used to merge the high-quality paired reads, and each unique nucleotide sequence was defined as a clonotype. MiTCR v1.1 was used to align the clonotypes against IMGT TRBV, TRBD and TRBJ reference segments. Analysis was restricted to V-J combinations with a frequency above 0.0001, which covered 98% to 99.2% of repertoires. The TCS score was defined as the ratio of F50 (clonal expansion) to E x V (chaos), calculated using BLOSUM62-based TCRdist between CDR3 peptides within each V-J. Welch's t-statistics and random forest reduced roughly 500 V-J features to about 12, which were used in a naive Bayes classifier (R e1071). Thyroid-blood repertoire similarity was quantified with the Morisita-Horn index. Clones were called with MiXCR by TCRdb after fastp trimmed the public reads at Q25, and only in-frame beta chains were retained. Rows with one shared CDR3 protein collapse into an entry with the most common genes and DNA. TCRdb, not the authors, supplied the V and J calls. For this sample the table gives fewer than 750,000 distinct CDR3 sequences, of which about half were detected only once. Together, the top ten hold around 8% of the sample.

The sequencing input was peripheral blood or thyroid tissue (not recorded which). The TCR sequence derives from a woman aged 18-29 years with Graves' hyperthyroidism. The sequence is built from TRBV7-3 and TRBJ2-5; 10 middle bases align to TRBD2. The CDR3 protein is CASSLAPGLAETQYF. The DNA reads TGTGCCAGCAGCTTAGCGCCGGGACTAGCGGAGACCCAGTACTTC.